This T cell receptor (beta chain) is from a study of monozygotic twins with inflammatory bowel disease. Reanalyzing the 5' RACE reads, TCRdb keeps one entry per CDR3 protein, without DNA. The table for this sample gives more than 100,000 distinct CDR3 sequences. General observations from the study: None of the different T cell subtypes could be distinguished from one another.

Germline assignment: CDR1 MNHEY and CDR2 SVGAGI. This CDR3 has 18 residues. A word on this clonotype: Antigen unknown.

The J gene is TRBJ2-3, the V gene TRBV6-5; as DNA is missing, the TRBD1 call by TCRdb cannot be tested. The sequence came from a human donor with ulcerative colitis or Crohn's disease, or a healthy co-twin of an affected twin (not recorded which). The material sequenced was blood. CDR3: CASRGDRGRLPSTDTQYF.